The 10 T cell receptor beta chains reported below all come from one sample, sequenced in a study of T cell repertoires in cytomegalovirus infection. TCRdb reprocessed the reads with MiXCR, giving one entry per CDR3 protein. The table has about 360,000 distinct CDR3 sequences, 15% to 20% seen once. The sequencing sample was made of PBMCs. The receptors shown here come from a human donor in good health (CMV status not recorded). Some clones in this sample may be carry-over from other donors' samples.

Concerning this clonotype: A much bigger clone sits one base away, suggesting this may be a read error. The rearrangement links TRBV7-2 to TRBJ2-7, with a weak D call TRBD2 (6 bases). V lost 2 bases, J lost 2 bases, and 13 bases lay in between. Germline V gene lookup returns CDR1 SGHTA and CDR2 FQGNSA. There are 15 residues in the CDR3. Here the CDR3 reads CASSLPSSDPYEQYF. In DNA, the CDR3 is TGTGCCAGCAGCTTACCTTCTAGCGACCCCTACGAGCAGTACTTC.

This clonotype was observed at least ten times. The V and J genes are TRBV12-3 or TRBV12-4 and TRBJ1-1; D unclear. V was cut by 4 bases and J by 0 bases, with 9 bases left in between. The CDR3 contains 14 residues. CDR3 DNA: TGTGCCAGCAGTTCACCCGGGGTGAACACTGAAGCTTTCTTT. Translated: CASSSPGVNTEAFF.

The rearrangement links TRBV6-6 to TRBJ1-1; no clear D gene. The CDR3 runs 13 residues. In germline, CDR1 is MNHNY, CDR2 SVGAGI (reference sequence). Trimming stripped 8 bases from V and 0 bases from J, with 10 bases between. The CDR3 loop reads CASLVILNTEAFF. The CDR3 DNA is TGTGCCAGCTTAGTCATCTTGAACACTGAAGCTTTCTTT.

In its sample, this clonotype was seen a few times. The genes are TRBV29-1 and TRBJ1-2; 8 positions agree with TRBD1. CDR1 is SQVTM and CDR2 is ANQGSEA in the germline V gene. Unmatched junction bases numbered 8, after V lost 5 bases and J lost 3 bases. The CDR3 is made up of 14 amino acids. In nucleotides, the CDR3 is TGCAGCGTTTATAGGACAGGGCAGGACTATGGCTACACCTTC. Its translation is CSVYRTGQDYGYTF.

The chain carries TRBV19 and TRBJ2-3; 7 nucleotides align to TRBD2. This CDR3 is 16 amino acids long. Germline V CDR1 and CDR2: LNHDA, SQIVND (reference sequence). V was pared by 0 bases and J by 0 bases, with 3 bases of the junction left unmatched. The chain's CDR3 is CASSIEREWSTDTQYF. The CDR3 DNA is TGTGCCAGTAGTATAGAGCGGGAGTGGAGCACAGATACGCAGTATTTT.

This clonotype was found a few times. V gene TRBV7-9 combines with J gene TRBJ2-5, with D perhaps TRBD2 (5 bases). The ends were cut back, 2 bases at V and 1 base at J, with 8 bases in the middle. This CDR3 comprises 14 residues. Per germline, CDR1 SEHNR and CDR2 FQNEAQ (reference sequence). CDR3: CASSLTSPQETQYF. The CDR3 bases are TGTGCCAGCAGCTTAACTAGTCCCCAAGAGACCCAGTACTTC.

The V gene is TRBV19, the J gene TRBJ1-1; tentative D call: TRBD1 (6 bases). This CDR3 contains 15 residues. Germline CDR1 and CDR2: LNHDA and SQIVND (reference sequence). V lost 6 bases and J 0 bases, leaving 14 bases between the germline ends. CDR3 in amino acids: CASRRTGTLNTEAFF. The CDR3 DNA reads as TGTGCCAGTAGAAGAACAGGGACCCTGAACACTGAAGCTTTCTTT.

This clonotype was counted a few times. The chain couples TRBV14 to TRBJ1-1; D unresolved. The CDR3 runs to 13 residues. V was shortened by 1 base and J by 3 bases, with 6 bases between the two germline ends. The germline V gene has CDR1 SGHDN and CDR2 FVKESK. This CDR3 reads CASSQVVDTEAFF. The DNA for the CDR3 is TGTGCCAGCAGCCAAGTAGTGGACACTGAAGCTTTCTTT.

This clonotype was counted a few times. For the CDR3, the DNA is TGTGCCAGCAGTTACTCGTGGGCGACTAGCGGGATCCATGAGCAGTTCTTC. This sequence encodes CASSYSWATSGIHEQFF. V gene TRBV6-5 combines with J gene TRBJ2-1; 11 bases match TRBD2. Germline V gene lookup returns CDR1 MNHEY and CDR2 SVGAGI. The V and J ends lost 0 bases and 8 bases, in that order; junction bases with no gene match: 9. The CDR3 has 17 amino acids.

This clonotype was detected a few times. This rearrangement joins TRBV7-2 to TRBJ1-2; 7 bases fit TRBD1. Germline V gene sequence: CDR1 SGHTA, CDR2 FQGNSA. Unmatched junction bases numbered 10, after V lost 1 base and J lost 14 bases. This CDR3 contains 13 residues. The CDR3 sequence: CASSLVGSTGNTF. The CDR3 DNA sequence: TGTGCCAGCAGCTTAGTGGGTTCGACAGGGAATACCTTC. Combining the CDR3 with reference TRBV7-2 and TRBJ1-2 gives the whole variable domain GAGVSQSPSNKVTEKGKDVELRCDPISGHTALYWYRQSLGQGLEFLIYFQGNSAPDKSGLPSDRFSAERTGGSVSTLTIQRTQQEDSAVYLCASSLVGSTGNTFGSGTRLTVV.